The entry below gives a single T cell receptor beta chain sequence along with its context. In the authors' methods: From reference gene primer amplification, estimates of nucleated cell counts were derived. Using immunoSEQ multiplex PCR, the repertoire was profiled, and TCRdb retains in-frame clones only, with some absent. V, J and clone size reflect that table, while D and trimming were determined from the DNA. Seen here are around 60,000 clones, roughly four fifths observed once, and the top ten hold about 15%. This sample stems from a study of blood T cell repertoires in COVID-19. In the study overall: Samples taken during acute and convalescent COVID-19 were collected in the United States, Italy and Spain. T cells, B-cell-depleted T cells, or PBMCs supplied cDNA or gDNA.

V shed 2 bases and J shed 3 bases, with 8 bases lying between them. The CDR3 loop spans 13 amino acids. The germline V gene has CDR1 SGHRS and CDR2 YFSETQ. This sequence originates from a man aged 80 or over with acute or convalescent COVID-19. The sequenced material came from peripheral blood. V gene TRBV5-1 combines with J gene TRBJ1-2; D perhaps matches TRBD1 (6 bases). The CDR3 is CASSFEGDYGYTF. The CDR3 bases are TGCGCCAGCAGCTTCGAGGGGGACTATGGCTACACCTTC.